This TCR beta chain was documented in a study of T-cell memory formation after mild COVID-19 (TCRdb year 2021). Concerning the study at large: TCR sequence clusters from the two donors were largely donor specific. In a couple of donors, T-cell clones that expanded and contracted after mild COVID-19 were followed by sequencing TCRalpha and TCRbeta repertoires longitudinally. The cohort was made up of two young adult volunteers, one female and one male, who were previously healthy. General findings and caveats noted by the study authors: The second-wave clones that peaked on day 37 were not confirmed to be SARS-CoV-2 specific. The detection of some responding clones in pre-infection memory suggests that pre-existing cross-reactive memory T cells joined the SARS-CoV-2 response. Clones contracting from day 15 to 85 had balanced CD4/CD8 phenotypes, while a second wave expanding from day 15 to 37 was biased towards CD4+. Only two mild cases were covered by the study, and larger cohorts that include severe cases with pre-infection samples were considered necessary. Contracting CD4+ clones turned up mainly in the CM and EM memory subsets, whereas EMRA was where CD8+ clones were enriched.

Reading from cysteine to phenylalanine, the CDR3 counts 11 amino acids. Only the CDR3 part of the read is kept: 33 bases, read in frame from the first base. Sequences MNHNY (CDR1) and SVGAGI (CDR2) are obtained from the germline V gene (reference sequence). V and J are truncated by 10 bases and 7 bases respectively, leaving an intervening sequence of 12 bases. Sequencing instrument: Illumina NovaSeq 6000. Using 5'RACE with constant-segment primers, TCRalpha and TCRbeta cDNA libraries were constructed, with sample barcodes and unique molecular identifiers added in the process. Trizol reagent was used to extract RNA from every sample. Libraries were amplified in two PCR steps, with a second sample barcode and Illumina TruSeq adapters added in the second step. Libraries were sequenced on an Illumina NovaSeq with 2 x 150 bp paired-end reads. The authors' pipeline ran thus. With migec v1.2.7, reads were demultiplexed and then collapsed into UMI-guided consensus sequences. Using mixcr v2.1.11, the UMI consensuses were aligned to TRA and TRB V and J templates and assembled into clonotypes. A clonotype was counted as expanded or contracted only if both edgeR and NoisET called the change significant, with noise models trained on biological replicates. For edgeR calls, the thresholds were a false discovery rate-adjusted p below 0.01 and a log2 fold-change of 1. As an exploratory analysis of dynamics, max-normalized trajectories of the 1000 most abundant clonotypes were examined by PCA with hierarchical clustering. Separately sequenced CD4+ and CD8+ repertoires were used to assign a CD4 or CD8 phenotype to each responding clone. TCRdb cleaned the public reads at Q25 with fastp, built clones with MiXCR and kept in-frame beta chains. Under each unique CDR3 protein, matching rows form one entry showing the most common genes and DNA. The V and J calls and clone size are TCRdb's, not the authors'. The sample table shows roughly 200,000 distinct CDR3 sequences, and around 17% are seen once. The top ten hold 2% to 3% of the sample.

Ficoll-Paque density gradient centrifugation was the method used to isolate PBMCs. This clonotype was picked up a small number of times. Its antigen remains undetermined. Base qualities are not recorded, but no much larger clone differs from it by a single base. The sample taken for sequencing was PBMCs or a T cell subset sorted from them (not recorded which). This receptor was obtained from an adult woman who had mild COVID-19 (a few samples of this study predate the infection). The sample titles of this study are shuffled in the database, so cell type and time point are left out; the donor was told from shared clones. Here the chain combines TRBV6-6 and TRBJ2-3; a tentative D match to TRBD1 spans 6 bases. This receptor carries the CDR3 CATGASHTQYF. The nucleotides are TGTGCCACAGGGGCTTCCCATACGCAGTATTTT.